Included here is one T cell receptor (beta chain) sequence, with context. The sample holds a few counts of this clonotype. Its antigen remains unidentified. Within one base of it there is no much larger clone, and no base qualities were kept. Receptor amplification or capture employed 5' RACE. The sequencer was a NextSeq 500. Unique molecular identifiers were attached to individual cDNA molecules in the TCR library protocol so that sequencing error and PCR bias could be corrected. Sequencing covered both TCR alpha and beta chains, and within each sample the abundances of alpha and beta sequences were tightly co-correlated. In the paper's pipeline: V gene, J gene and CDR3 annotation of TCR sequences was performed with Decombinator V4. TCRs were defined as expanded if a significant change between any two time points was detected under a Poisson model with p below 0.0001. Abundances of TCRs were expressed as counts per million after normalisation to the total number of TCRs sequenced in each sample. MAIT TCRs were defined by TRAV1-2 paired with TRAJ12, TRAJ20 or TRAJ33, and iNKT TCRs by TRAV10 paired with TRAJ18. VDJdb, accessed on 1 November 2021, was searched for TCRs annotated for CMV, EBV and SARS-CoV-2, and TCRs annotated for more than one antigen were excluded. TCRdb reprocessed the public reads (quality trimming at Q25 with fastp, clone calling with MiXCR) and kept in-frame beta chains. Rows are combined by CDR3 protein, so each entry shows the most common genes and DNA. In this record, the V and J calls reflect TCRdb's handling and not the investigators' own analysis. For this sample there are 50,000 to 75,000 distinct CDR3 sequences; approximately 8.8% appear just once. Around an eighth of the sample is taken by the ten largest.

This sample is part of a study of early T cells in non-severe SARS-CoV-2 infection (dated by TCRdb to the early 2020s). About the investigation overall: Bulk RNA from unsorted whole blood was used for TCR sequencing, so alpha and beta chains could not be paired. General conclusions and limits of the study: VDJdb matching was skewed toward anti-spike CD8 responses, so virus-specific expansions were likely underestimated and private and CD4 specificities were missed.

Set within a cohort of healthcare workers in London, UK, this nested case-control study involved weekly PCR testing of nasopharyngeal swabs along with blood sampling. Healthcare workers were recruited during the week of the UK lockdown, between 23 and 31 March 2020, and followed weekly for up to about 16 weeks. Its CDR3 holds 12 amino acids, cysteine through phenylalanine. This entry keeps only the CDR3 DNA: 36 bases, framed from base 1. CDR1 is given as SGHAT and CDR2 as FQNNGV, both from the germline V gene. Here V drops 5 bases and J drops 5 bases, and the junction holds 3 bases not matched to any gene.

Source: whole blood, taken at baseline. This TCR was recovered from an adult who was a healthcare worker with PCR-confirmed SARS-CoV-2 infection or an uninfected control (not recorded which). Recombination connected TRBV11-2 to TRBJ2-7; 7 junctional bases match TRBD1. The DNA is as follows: TGTGCCAGCAGCATCGACAGGGACGAGCAGTACTTC. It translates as CASSIDRDEQYF. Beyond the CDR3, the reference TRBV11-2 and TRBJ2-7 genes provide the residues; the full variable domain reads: EAGVAQSPRYKIIEKRQSVAFWCNPISGHATLYWYQQILGQGPKLLIQFQNNGVVDDSQLPKDRFSAERLKGVDSTLKIQPAKLEDSAVYLCASSIDRDEQYFGPGTRLTVT.